Below, 22 T cell receptor beta chains from the same sample are listed, as sequenced in a study of CD8+CD57+ T cells in acquired aplastic anemia. Researchers used genomic DNA as the template to profile TCR beta VDJ and CDR3. Each CDR3 protein is one row after TCRdb ran MiXCR on the reads. The sample has about 120,000 distinct CDR3 sequences; under 60% are singletons. Patients selected for sequencing had displayed CD8+CD57+ cell expansion by flow cytometry. The sequenced sample consisted of sorted CD4+, CD8+, or CD8+CD57+ T cells (not recorded which) from PBMCs. Every receptor here comes from a human donor with aplastic anemia.

This clonotype has ten or more counts. This chain links TRBV7-6 with TRBJ2-1; 8 positions match TRBD2. Germline assignment: CDR1 SGHVS and CDR2 FNYEAQ. There are 15 residues in the CDR3. V shed 7 bases and J 7 bases; nucleotides not matched to a gene: 12. CDR3 DNA: TGTGCCAGCACCCCCTTACGAGCGGGGGTTAATGAGCAGTTCTTC. Translation: CASTPLRAGVNEQFF.

This clonotype was seen at least ten times. The CDR3 sequence: CAIPFAYGYTF. CDR3 sequence (DNA): TGTGCCATACCATTTGCCTATGGCTACACCTTC. The V call is TRBV5-5, the J call TRBJ1-2; D ambiguous. The CDR3 has 11 amino acids. Trimming removed 9 bases at V and 4 bases at J, with 10 bases between. Germline CDR1 SGHKS, CDR2 YYEKEE (reference sequence).

This clonotype was recorded only once. This chain connects TRBV20-1 to TRBJ1-4; no clear D. CDR1 and CDR2 from the germline V gene are DFQATT and SNEGSKA (reference sequence). CDR3 length equals 13 residues. V was cut by 5 bases and J by 8 bases, with 15 bases left in between. The CDR3 region has the DNA TGCAGTGCTCCGGGCCTCGTGGAGGAAAAACTGTTTTTT. Its translation: CSAPGLVEEKLFF.

V gene TRBV20-1 combines with J gene TRBJ2-1, with D perhaps matching TRBD2 (5 bases). V was trimmed by 5 bases and J by 0 bases, leaving 11 bases between them. The germline CDR1 and CDR2 sequences are DFQATT and SNEGSKA (reference sequence). The CDR3 consists of 14 residues. The CDR3 protein is CSASAVSSYNEQFF. CDR3 bases: TGCAGTGCTTCAGCGGTGAGCTCCTACAATGAGCAGTTCTTC.

The CDR3 DNA reads TGCGCCAGCAGCTTGGGGACAGTGACCTACGAGCAGTACTTC. Translating gives CASSLGTVTYEQYF. The V and J genes are TRBV5-1 and TRBJ2-7, with a weak D call TRBD1 (6 bases). Per germline, CDR1 SGHRS and CDR2 YFSETQ. This CDR3 region has 14 residues. Trimming pared 0 bases from V and 2 bases from J, leaving 9 bases between.

V gene TRBV7-9 combines with J gene TRBJ2-7; no clear D. The J call may be faulty, since TRBJ2-1 better matches the DNA end. This CDR3 is 15 amino acids long. The germline gives CDR1 SEHNR, CDR2 FQNEAQ (reference sequence). The CDR3 sequence: CASSLAHRLYNEQFF. DNA for the CDR3: TGTGCCAGCAGCTTAGCGCATAGACTCTACAATGAGCAGTTCTTC.

This clonotype was seen just once. This chain joins TRBV19 and TRBJ2-7, with 7 bases lining up with TRBD1. This CDR3 has 15 amino acids. The trim removed 4 bases at V and 5 bases at J, leaving 11 bases unmatched. Germline V gene data show CDR1 as LNHDA and CDR2 as SQIVND (reference sequence). CDR3 loop: CASSTRQGAIHEQYF. DNA of the CDR3: TGTGCCAGTAGTACCCGACAGGGAGCAATCCACGAGCAGTACTTC.

This clonotype was found a few times. V usage is TRBV28 and J usage is TRBJ2-3; D is ambiguous. CDR1 is MDHEN and CDR2 is SYDVKM in the germline V gene. The CDR3 totals 12 residues. V gave up 2 bases and J gave up 2 bases, with 2 bases separating them. The CDR3 protein is CASSLITDTQYF. In DNA, the CDR3 is TGTGCCAGCAGTTTAATCACAGATACGCAGTATTTT. Full variable domain (rest looked up from reference TRBV28 and TRBJ2-3): DVKVTQSSRYLVKRTGEKVFLECVQDMDHENMFWYRQDPGLGLRLIYFSYDVKMKEKGDIPEGYSVSREKKERFSLILESASTNQTSMYLCASSLITDTQYFGPGTRLTVL.

The chain combines TRBV29-1 with TRBJ1-1; D is perhaps TRBD1 (5 bases). V was clipped by 6 bases and J by 4 bases, with 18 bases between them. This CDR3 is 14 amino acids long. Germline V CDR1 and CDR2: SQVTM, ANQGSEA. CDR3 sequence reads: CSVGPQGLGTEAFF. The CDR3 DNA sequence: TGCAGCGTCGGACCTCAGGGTTTGGGCACTGAAGCTTTCTTT.

The CDR3 loop reads CASNSGSSYEQYF. As DNA, the CDR3 is TGTGCCAGTAATAGCGGTAGTTCCTACGAGCAGTACTTC. The J gene is TRBJ2-7, the V gene TRBV2, with a weak D call TRBD2 (6 bases). Trimming pared 9 bases from V and 1 base from J, leaving 13 bases between. Germline CDR1 SNHLY, CDR2 FYNNEI. The CDR3 totals 13 residues.

The chain recombines TRBV5-4 with TRBJ2-7; TRBD2 aligns across 7 bases. The CDR3 consists of 14 residues. Trimming cost V 4 bases and J 3 bases; bases outside gene matches: 7. Per germline, CDR1 SGHNT and CDR2 YYREEE (reference sequence). DNA for the CDR3: TGTGCCAGCAGCGTCAGCGGGAAAAACTACGAGCAGTACTTC. It encodes CASSVSGKNYEQYF.

The table lists this clonotype with a count of one. The rearrangement joins TRBV5-1 to TRBJ2-1, with D possibly being TRBD2 (5 bases). V gave up 8 bases and J gave up 9 bases, with 21 bases separating them. The CDR3 is 14 residues long. The germline gives CDR1 SGHRS, CDR2 YFSETQ. CDR3 nucleotides: TGCGCCAGTAGGGAAGCGGCGATCCCTCTTGAGCAGTTCTTC. This translates into CASREAAIPLEQFF. The full variable domain, with the rest looked up from reference TRBV5-1 and TRBJ2-1, is KAGVTQTPRYLIKTRGQQVTLSCSPISGHRSVSWYQQTPGQGLQFLFEYFSETQRNKGNFPGRFSGRQFSNSRSEMNVSTLELGDSALYLCASREAAIPLEQFFGPGTRLTVL.

Here the CDR3 reads CASSEGTPNTGELFF. As DNA, the CDR3 is TGTGCCAGCAGCGAGGGGACACCGAACACCGGGGAGCTGTTTTTT. The V gene is TRBV7-3, the J gene TRBJ2-2; D may be TRBD1 (6 bases). Trimming cost V 5 bases and J 0 bases, with 10 bases left between them. The CDR3 totals 15 residues. Germline assignment: CDR1 SGHTA and CDR2 FQGTGA.

The V and J genes are TRBV7-2 and TRBJ1-2; D unresolved. The length of the CDR3 is 15 residues. Trimming shortened V by 5 bases and J by 1 base, and 14 bases separated the two germline ends. CDR1 is SGHTA and CDR2 is FQGNSA in the germline V gene. The CDR3 is CASSGRGSGNYGYTF. For the CDR3, the DNA is TGTGCCAGCAGCGGGCGGGGTTCCGGTAACTATGGCTACACCTTC. Variable domain in full (rest from reference TRBV7-2 and TRBJ1-2): GAGVSQSPSNKVTEKGKDVELRCDPISGHTALYWYRQSLGQGLEFLIYFQGNSAPDKSGLPSDRFSAERTGGSVSTLTIQRTQQEDSAVYLCASSGRGSGNYGYTFGSGTRLTVV.

In this sample, this clonotype turned up many times. The rearrangement uses TRBV19 and TRBJ2-7; the match to TRBD1 covers 7 bases. The germline V gene encodes CDR1 LNHDA and CDR2 SQIVND (reference sequence). V gave up 7 bases and J gave up 0 bases; unmatched junction bases: 3. The CDR3 is 13 residues long. CDR3 coding DNA: TGTGCCAGTACCCCAGGGGGCTCCTACGAGCAGTACTTC. This encodes CASTPGGSYEQYF.

The chain links TRBV24-1 to TRBJ2-1, with 10 bases that match TRBD2. This CDR3 has 18 amino acids. Trimming removed 0 bases from V and 6 bases from J; junction bases left unmatched: 10. Germline lookup yields CDR1 KGHDR and CDR2 SFDVKD. CDR3 loop: CATSDLSLAGVGCNEQFF. The CDR3, as DNA: TGTGCCACCAGTGATTTGAGCCTAGCGGGAGTAGGGTGCAATGAGCAGTTCTTC.

This clonotype was detected a few times. The chain combines TRBV20-1 with TRBJ2-3; TRBD2 matches 12 bases. The ends lost 3 bases at V and 3 bases at J; junction bases unmatched: 13. Germline values: CDR1 DFQATT, CDR2 SNEGSKA (reference sequence). The CDR3 spans 18 residues. Written as DNA, the CDR3 is TGCAGTGCTAGGGTCTTCGGCCTAGCGGGGGGGCCAACAGATACGCAGTATTTT. This codes for CSARVFGLAGGPTDTQYF.

This chain links TRBV18 with TRBJ2-7; D is undetermined. The CDR3 runs to 15 residues. Trimming pared 3 bases from V and 3 bases from J, leaving 15 bases between. Germline CDR1 and CDR2: KGHSH and LQKENI. Here the CDR3 reads CASSPGTGLSYEQYF. CDR3 nucleotides: TGTGCCAGCTCACCCGGAACTGGGCTGAGCTACGAGCAGTACTTC.

V gene TRBV7-9 combines with J gene TRBJ1-2; D is unclear. The V end lost 0 bases, the J end lost 6 bases, and 8 bases lay between the germline ends. The CDR3 length is 13 residues. CDR1 and CDR2 (germline): SEHNR, FQNEAQ (reference sequence). This chain's CDR3 is CASSLASGDGYTF. In DNA form, the CDR3 reads TGTGCCAGCAGCTTAGCGAGCGGAGATGGCTACACCTTC.

The chain carries TRBV6-1 and TRBJ2-7; unclear D gene. The CDR3 contains 12 residues. CDR1 is MNHNS, CDR2 SASEGT, per germline. Between the trimmed V and J ends, which lost 2 bases and 6 bases, there was a span of 8 bases. This CDR3 is CASSESVSEQYF. In DNA, the CDR3 is TGTGCCAGCAGTGAATCAGTGAGCGAGCAGTACTTC.

CDR3 nucleotides: TGTGCCAGCAGCTTGGCCCCGGGGAGCACAGATACGCAGTATTTT. The encoded protein is CASSLAPGSTDTQYF. The chain combines TRBV5-5 with TRBJ2-3; D is perhaps TRBD2 (5 bases). CDR3 length: 15 residues. From germline, CDR1 is SGHKS and CDR2 YYEKEE (reference sequence). The germline V and J ends were trimmed by 0 bases and 0 bases, with 8 bases remaining between them.

The V gene is TRBV2, the J gene TRBJ2-7, with 9 bases aligning to TRBD1. There are 16 residues in the CDR3. Germline V CDR1 and CDR2: SNHLY, FYNNEI. The V gene end was trimmed by 3 bases and the J gene end by 5 bases; junction bases not matched to a gene: 11. CDR3: CASSDVGTGLSDEQYF. CDR3 nucleotides: TGTGCCAGCAGTGACGTTGGGACAGGGTTATCAGACGAGCAGTACTTC.